Following are 19 T cell receptor beta chains from one sample sequenced in a study of T-cell reconstitution after alpha-beta-depleted transplantation in children. During its preparation, the TCRbeta library received unique molecular identifiers. TCRdb processed the PCR reads anew with MiXCR; each CDR3 protein has one entry. Among 450,000 to 700,000 distinct CDR3 sequences listed, more than 20% were seen once. The sequencing used PBMCs, collected before TCRalphabeta/CD19-depleted stem cell transplant. Receptor source: a boy in the first two years of life with Wiskott-Aldrich syndrome, due to receive a stem cell transplant.

The table lists this clonotype with a few counts. The chain joins TRBV6-1 to TRBJ2-2, with TRBD2 identical over 11 bases. The CDR3 is 16 residues long. V was clipped by 4 bases and J by 4 bases; unmatched bases: 5. In germline, CDR1 is MNHNS, CDR2 SASEGT. The DNA for the CDR3 is TGTGCCAGCAGTGGGACTAGCGGGTTCGGCACCGGGGAGCTGTTTTTT. Residues: CASSGTSGFGTGELFF.

The chain carries TRBV15 and TRBJ1-1; unclear D gene. CDR3 length equals 13 residues. The germline V and J ends were trimmed by 2 bases and 6 bases, with 10 bases remaining between them. Germline CDR1 is LNHNV and CDR2 is YYDKDF (reference sequence). Here the CDR3 DNA reads TGTGCCACCAGCAGACGGCAGACCCCTGAAGCTTTCTTT. It is translated as CATSRRQTPEAFF.

This rearrangement joins TRBV12-3 or TRBV12-4 to TRBJ2-7, with no clear D. V was shortened by 5 bases and J by 6 bases, with 14 bases between the two germline ends. The length of the CDR3 is 13 residues. Here the CDR3 reads CASSRPPYGEQYF. DNA of the CDR3: TGTGCCAGCAGTAGGCCCCCATACGGCGAGCAGTACTTC.

This clonotype appeared a few times. The V and J genes are TRBV5-1 and TRBJ2-7, with D uncertain. The CDR3 is made up of 10 amino acids. Deletions cut 4 bases from V and 6 bases from J, with 5 bases between. Looked up from germline, CDR1 is SGHRS and CDR2 is YFSETQ. CDR3 DNA sequence: TGCGCCAGCAGCCGCTCCGAGCAGTACTTC. It codes for CASSRSEQYF.

This clonotype was seen more than once but under ten times. The chain combines TRBV7-9 with TRBJ2-1, with D possibly being TRBD2 (6 bases). CDR1 is SEHNR, CDR2 FQNEAQ, per germline (reference sequence). The CDR3 has 15 amino acids. Trimming left V 7 bases short and J 4 bases short, with 17 bases between. The chain's CDR3 is CASNRGTERYNEQFF. The DNA for the CDR3 is TGTGCCAGCAATCGAGGGACTGAACGATACAATGAGCAGTTCTTC.

The chain uses TRBV4-2 and TRBJ2-5, with 14 bases identical to TRBD2. V lost 1 base to trimming and J lost 4 bases; unmatched junction nucleotides: 11. Germline V gene sequence: CDR1 LGHNA, CDR2 YNFKEQ. The CDR3 loop spans 19 amino acids. CDR3 amino acids: CASSQGVDGLAGGGETQYF. The CDR3 DNA follows: TGTGCCAGCAGCCAAGGTGTAGACGGACTAGCGGGAGGTGGAGAGACCCAGTACTTC.

The rearrangement uses TRBV5-6 and TRBJ2-6; D is perhaps TRBD1 (6 bases). Trimming shortened V by 4 bases and J by 1 base, and 18 bases separated the two germline ends. CDR3 size: 18 residues. CDR1 is SGHDT and CDR2 is YYEEEE in the germline V gene. CDR3 coding DNA: TGTGCCAGCAGCCTACTAGACAGGCTCAAGTCTGGGGCCAACGTCCTGACTTTC. It encodes CASSLLDRLKSGANVLTF.

This clonotype was picked up a small number of times. The chain uses TRBV5-1 and TRBJ2-5; a weak D match, TRBD2 (6 bases). CDR3 size: 14 residues. V gave up 5 bases and J gave up 4 bases, with 15 bases separating them. CDR1 is SGHRS and CDR2 is YFSETQ in the germline V gene. Written as DNA, the CDR3 is TGCGCCAGCAGAACCCCGGGAGTCAGAGAGACCCAGTACTTC. Translating gives CASRTPGVRETQYF. The full variable domain, completed using reference TRBV5-1 and TRBJ2-5, is KAGVTQTPRYLIKTRGQQVTLSCSPISGHRSVSWYQQTPGQGLQFLFEYFSETQRNKGNFPGRFSGRQFSNSRSEMNVSTLELGDSALYLCASRTPGVRETQYFGPGTRLLVL.

V is TRBV20-1 and J is TRBJ2-3; 9 bases match TRBD1. The V gene end was trimmed by 6 bases and the J gene end by 6 bases; junction bases not matched to a gene: 7. The CDR3 covers 13 residues. CDR1 DFQATT and CDR2 SNEGSKA come from the germline V gene (reference sequence). DNA for the CDR3: TGCAGTGCGGCACAGGGGGCGCAGGATACGCAGTATTTT. This sequence encodes CSAAQGAQDTQYF.

V gene TRBV28 combines with J gene TRBJ1-5, with 7 bases that match TRBD1. The length of the CDR3 is 17 residues. V gave up 1 base and J gave up 7 bases; unmatched junction bases: 13. The germline gives CDR1 MDHEN, CDR2 SYDVKM. DNA for the CDR3: TGTGCCAGCAGTTTATTTACGACAGGGTTGGATCGCCAGCCCCAGCATTTT. This encodes CASSLFTTGLDRQPQHF. The whole variable domain, remainder taken from reference TRBV28 and TRBJ1-5, is DVKVTQSSRYLVKRTGEKVFLECVQDMDHENMFWYRQDPGLGLRLIYFSYDVKMKEKGDIPEGYSVSREKKERFSLILESASTNQTSMYLCASSLFTTGLDRQPQHFGDGTRLSIL.

This clonotype has a handful of counts. The chain combines TRBV5-1 with TRBJ2-3, with D possibly matching TRBD2 (6 bases). The CDR3 extends over 14 amino acids. The V end was cut by 4 bases, the J end by 1 base, with 10 bases between. Germline CDR1 SGHRS, CDR2 YFSETQ. The CDR3 spells CASSRRERTDTQYF. The CDR3 nucleotides are TGCGCCAGCAGCAGGCGGGAACGCACAGATACGCAGTATTTT.

V usage is TRBV5-1 and J usage is TRBJ2-7, with TRBD1 identical over 10 bases. V shed 4 bases and J 0 bases; nucleotides not matched to a gene: 13. CDR1 SGHRS and CDR2 YFSETQ come from the germline V gene. The length of the CDR3 is 18 residues. The CDR3 sequence: CASSQGQGVLAPSYEQYF. The CDR3 nucleotides are TGCGCCAGCAGCCAAGGACAGGGGGTCCTAGCGCCCTCCTACGAGCAGTACTTC.

The chain couples TRBV5-1 to TRBJ2-5; the match to TRBD1 covers 10 bases. V was clipped by 1 base and J by 3 bases; unmatched bases: 9. Looked up from germline, CDR1 is SGHRS and CDR2 is YFSETQ. The CDR3 has 17 amino acids. In DNA, the CDR3 is TGCGCCAGCAGCTTGTGGGCCGACAGGGGGCCCGAAGAGACCCAGTACTTC. This sequence encodes CASSLWADRGPEETQYF.

This clonotype was picked up a small number of times. The chain joins TRBV19 to TRBJ2-1; D is unresolved. Germline V lookup: CDR1 LNHDA, CDR2 SQIVND (reference sequence). The germline V and J ends were trimmed by 1 base and 7 bases, with 14 bases remaining between them. CDR3 length: 15 amino acids. The CDR3: CASSIVRTDLNEQFF. Here the CDR3 DNA reads TGTGCCAGTAGTATAGTAAGGACCGATTTGAATGAGCAGTTCTTC.

The rearrangement uses TRBV6-2 or TRBV6-3 and TRBJ2-7, with D possibly matching TRBD1 (6 bases). From germline, CDR1 is MNHEY and CDR2 SVGEGT. The CDR3 spans 14 residues. V lost 7 bases and J 4 bases, leaving 17 bases between the germline ends. The CDR3 DNA sequence: TGTGCCAGCACCATACGGACAGACAAATACGAGCAGTACTTC. Its protein is CASTIRTDKYEQYF.

This clonotype has a handful of counts. The chain joins TRBV29-1 to TRBJ2-5, with 9 bases identical to TRBD2. The germline gives CDR1 SQVTM, CDR2 ANQGSEA. This CDR3 contains 16 residues. V trimming: 4 bases; J trimming: 0 bases; junction bases outside the gene matches: 9. Here the CDR3 DNA reads TGCAGCGTTGGGGGCATGGCTAGCGGGAACCAAGAGACCCAGTACTTC. Translating gives CSVGGMASGNQETQYF.

This clonotype was detected a few times. The rearrangement links TRBV29-1 to TRBJ1-1, with D hard to call. The germline V gene encodes CDR1 SQVTM and CDR2 ANQGSEA. V was clipped by 4 bases and J by 0 bases, with 12 bases between them. The CDR3 has 14 residues. The CDR3 sequence is CSVVGRIMNTEAFF. The CDR3, as DNA: TGCAGCGTTGTTGGTCGGATTATGAACACTGAAGCTTTCTTT.

The chain has TRBV4-1 and TRBJ2-3, with 7 bases aligning to TRBD1. The CDR3 contains 16 residues. Per the germline V gene, CDR1 is MGHRA and CDR2 is YSYEKL. The junction had 6 bases not matched to a gene; V was cut back by 3 bases and J by 0 bases. CDR3 loop: CASSQAPGGSTDTQYF. The CDR3 bases are TGCGCCAGCAGCCAGGCACCAGGGGGTAGCACAGATACGCAGTATTTT.

The rearrangement links TRBV3-1 to TRBJ2-3; 9 positions agree with TRBD2. The germline gives CDR1 LGHDT, CDR2 YNNKEL (reference sequence). The CDR3 has 16 amino acids. The trim removed 0 bases at V and 5 bases at J, leaving 6 bases unmatched. CDR3: CASSQESLAGQDTQYF. CDR3 coding DNA: TGTGCCAGCAGCCAAGAGTCTCTAGCGGGACAAGATACGCAGTATTTT.